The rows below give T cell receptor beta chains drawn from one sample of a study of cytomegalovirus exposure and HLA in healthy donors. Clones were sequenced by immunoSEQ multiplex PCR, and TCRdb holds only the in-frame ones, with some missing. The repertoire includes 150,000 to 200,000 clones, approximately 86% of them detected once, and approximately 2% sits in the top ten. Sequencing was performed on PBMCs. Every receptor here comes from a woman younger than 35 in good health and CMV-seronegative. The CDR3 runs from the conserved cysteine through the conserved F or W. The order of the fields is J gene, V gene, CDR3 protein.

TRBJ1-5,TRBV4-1,CASSQVQNQPQHF
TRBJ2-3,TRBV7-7,CASSLDSRTDTQYF
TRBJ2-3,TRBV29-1,CSVTGSGGGTDTQYF
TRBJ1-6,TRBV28,CASSAEQGAPLHF
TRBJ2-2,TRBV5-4,CASTPGGQGTGELFF
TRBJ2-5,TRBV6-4,CASRGLSRGETQYF
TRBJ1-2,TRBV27,CASSLDSNYGYTF
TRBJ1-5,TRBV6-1,CASSAGEANQPQHF
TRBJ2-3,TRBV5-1,CASSLALAGGITDTQYF
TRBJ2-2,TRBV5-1,CASSLYTQANTGELFF
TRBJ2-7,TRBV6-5,CASSYSFGREEQYF
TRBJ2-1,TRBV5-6,CASSFYRGNEQFF
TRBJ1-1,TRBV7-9,CSSSLVGHEAFF
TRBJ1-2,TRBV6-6,CASTKLGGEGGGYTF
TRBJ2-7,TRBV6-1,CAISGDGTSGGLTYEQYF
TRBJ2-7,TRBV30,CAWSASANEQYF
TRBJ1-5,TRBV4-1,CASSQEGGRYSNQPQHF
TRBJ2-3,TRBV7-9,CASSTGTGGTDTQYF
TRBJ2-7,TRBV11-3,CASSLGNEAYEQYF
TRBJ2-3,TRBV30,CAWSKLTADTQYF
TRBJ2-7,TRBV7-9,CASSVQGMGEQYF
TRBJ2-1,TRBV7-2,CASSLIPWLAHNEQFF
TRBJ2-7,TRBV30,CAWSTGTGNYEQYF
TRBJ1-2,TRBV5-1,CASSLVGGTNYGYTF
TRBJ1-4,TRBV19,CASSSLDSNNEKLFF
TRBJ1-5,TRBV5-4,CASSLEGGNQPQHF
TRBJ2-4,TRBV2,CASSDSEF
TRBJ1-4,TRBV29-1,CSVDLGQGDEKLFF
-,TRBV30,CAWSVPAGIHEQYF
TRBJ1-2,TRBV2,CASRVTGWMGGYTF
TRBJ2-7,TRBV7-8,CASSLDQAGLSYEQYF
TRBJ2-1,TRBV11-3,CASSRVGGSYNEQFF
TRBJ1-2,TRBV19,CASSTTGQSGTYGYTF
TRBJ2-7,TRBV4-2,CASSQRESTSGVLYEQYF
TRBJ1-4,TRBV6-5,CASRPTGGHEKLFF
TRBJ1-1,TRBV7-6,CASSLATGAAEAFF
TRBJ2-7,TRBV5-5,CASSLVGTSRFGSYEQYF
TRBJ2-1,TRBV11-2,CASSLAPGLAGENEQFF
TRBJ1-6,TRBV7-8,CASSAVGQLSSYNSPLHF
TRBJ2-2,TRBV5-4,CASSPISTGGPITGELFF
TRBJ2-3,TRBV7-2,CASSSLWGEKTQYF
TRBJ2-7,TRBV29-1,CSAASGSYEQYF
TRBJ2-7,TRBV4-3,CASSQVLTGSGYEQYF